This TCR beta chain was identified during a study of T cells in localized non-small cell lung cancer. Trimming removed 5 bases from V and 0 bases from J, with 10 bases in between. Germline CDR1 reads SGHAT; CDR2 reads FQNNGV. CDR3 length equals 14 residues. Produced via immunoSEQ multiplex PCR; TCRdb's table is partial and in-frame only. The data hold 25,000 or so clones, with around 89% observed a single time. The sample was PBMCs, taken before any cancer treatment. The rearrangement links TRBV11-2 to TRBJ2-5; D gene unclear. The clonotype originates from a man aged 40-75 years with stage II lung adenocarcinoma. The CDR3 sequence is CASSHSLYQETQYF. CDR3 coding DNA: TGTGCCAGCAGCCATTCATTATACCAAGAGACCCAGTACTTC.